Listed below are T cell receptor beta chains from one sample, sequenced in a study of OX40 agonist ivuxolimab in advanced cancers. Profiling relied on immunoSEQ multiplex PCR, and the TCRdb table lists in-frame clones only, not all of them. Among 40,000 to 55,000 clones listed, over 70% were seen once. This specimen consisted of CD4+ or CD8+ T cells sorted from blood, obtained in a trial of the OX40 agonist ivuxolimab. These receptor sequences come from an adult with an advanced solid tumor such as melanoma, head and neck, liver or kidney cancer. CDR3s leave out the opening cysteine and the closing phenylalanine or tryptophan. The order of the fields is J gene, clone size, V gene, CDR3 protein. The listing skips clone size in some rows; elsewhere it reads once, few, many or a size class.

j_gene: TRBJ1-5
abundance: .
v_gene: TRBV7-8
CDR3aa: ASSSAGSQPQH

j_gene: TRBJ1-5
abundance: .
v_gene: TRBV7-2
CDR3aa: ASSLELGARGNQPQH

j_gene: TRBJ2-3
abundance: .
v_gene: TRBV7-2
CDR3aa: ASSLVAGPTDTQY

j_gene: TRBJ1-5
abundance: few
v_gene: TRBV4-2
CDR3aa: ASSQEPGPQPQH

j_gene: TRBJ2-7
abundance: .
v_gene: TRBV11-2
CDR3aa: ASSLVAGGPYEQY

j_gene: TRBJ1-1
abundance: .
v_gene: TRBV25-1
CDR3aa: ASSESGKGAATEAF

j_gene: TRBJ2-2
abundance: once
v_gene: TRBV7-8
CDR3aa: ASSLKLMNHGELF

j_gene: TRBJ2-1
abundance: .
v_gene: TRBV7-3
CDR3aa: ASSLITSGWNEQF

j_gene: TRBJ2-3
abundance: .
v_gene: TRBV28
CDR3aa: ASSFATDTQY

j_gene: TRBJ2-7
abundance: few
v_gene: TRBV7-2
CDR3aa: ASSRSGSQTYEQY

j_gene: TRBJ2-1
abundance: .
v_gene: TRBV9
CDR3aa: ASAATLRTSGDNEQF

j_gene: TRBJ1-2
abundance: once
v_gene: TRBV6-5
CDR3aa: ASSYSAQSYGYT

j_gene: TRBJ1-1
abundance: .
v_gene: TRBV6-1
CDR3aa: ASQYRHMNTEAF

j_gene: TRBJ2-7
abundance: .
v_gene: TRBV5-6
CDR3aa: ASSPTGGSEQY

j_gene: TRBJ2-5
abundance: .
v_gene: TRBV19
CDR3aa: ASSIYRGQTQY

j_gene: .
abundance: .
v_gene: TRBV6-6
CDR3aa: ASRTGGLAGDEQY

j_gene: TRBJ1-1
abundance: few
v_gene: TRBV20-1
CDR3aa: SARGGTEAF

j_gene: TRBJ1-1
abundance: .
v_gene: TRBV5-1
CDR3aa: ASSYLQGGLYTEAF

j_gene: TRBJ1-5
abundance: .
v_gene: TRBV7-9
CDR3aa: ASSLGEQPQH

j_gene: TRBJ2-5
abundance: .
v_gene: TRBV7-9
CDR3aa: ASSLATGSQETQY

j_gene: TRBJ2-7
abundance: .
v_gene: TRBV10-3
CDR3aa: AISETGSYEQY

j_gene: TRBJ2-1
abundance: .
v_gene: TRBV6-6
CDR3aa: ASSYSGSEQF

j_gene: TRBJ1-4
abundance: .
v_gene: TRBV10-1
CDR3aa: ASSDNEKLF

j_gene: TRBJ1-4
abundance: .
v_gene: TRBV5-1
CDR3aa: ASGQTGATNEKLF

j_gene: TRBJ1-5
abundance: .
v_gene: TRBV6-1
CDR3aa: ASSEAGGLGNQPQH

j_gene: TRBJ1-2
abundance: medium-sized
v_gene: TRBV20-1
CDR3aa: SASDGGYT

j_gene: TRBJ1-5
abundance: .
v_gene: TRBV19
CDR3aa: ASGPEQPQH

j_gene: TRBJ1-2
abundance: .
v_gene: TRBV5-1
CDR3aa: ASSPRTAGPYT

j_gene: TRBJ2-7
abundance: .
v_gene: TRBV10-1
CDR3aa: ASSDSVRIAGTRYEQY

j_gene: TRBJ1-2
abundance: .
v_gene: TRBV5-4
CDR3aa: ASSGGTGSFYGYT